The 28 T cell receptor beta chains listed next were all sequenced from one sample in a study of human T cells and chemical hapten exposure. As for time point: patch test 3, about 24 weeks after DPC sensitization. Documented treatment: therapeutic diphenylcyclopropenone sensitization with weekly scalp DPC. TCRdb re-derived calls from the RACE reads in MiXCR, one entry per CDR3 protein. The table records just under 65,000 distinct CDR3 sequences, 9.5% to 12% of them present only once. This sample comprised whole blood, obtained in connection with sensitization to the hapten diphenylcyclopropenone (DPC). Receptor source: a woman aged 25 to 39 with alopecia areata. Some clones in this sample may be carry-over from other donors' samples.

The chain uses TRBV28 and TRBJ2-7; 10 nucleotides align to TRBD2. Looked up from germline, CDR1 is MDHEN and CDR2 is SYDVKM. The V and J ends lost 2 bases and 0 bases, in that order; junction bases with no gene match: 4. This CDR3 is built from 16 residues. CDR3 DNA: TGTGCCAGCAGTTTACCGGCTAGCGGGAGCTCCTACGAGCAGTACTTC. Amino acid sequence: CASSLPASGSSYEQYF.

This clonotype came up a few times. This chain uses TRBV5-1 with TRBJ2-1; 7 nucleotides match TRBD1. Germline CDR1 and CDR2: SGHRS and YFSETQ. CDR3 size: 15 residues. The V segment lost 0 bases and the J segment 6 bases; nucleotides outside the gene matches: 6. This CDR3 reads CASSLGGGTPNEQFF. Written as DNA, the CDR3 is TGCGCCAGCAGCTTGGGAGGGGGCACACCCAATGAGCAGTTCTTC.

This clonotype has at least ten counts. This chain links TRBV3-1 with TRBJ1-5, with D unresolved. V was shortened by 5 bases and J by 1 base, with 3 bases between the two germline ends. The CDR3 length is 12 residues. CDR1 and CDR2 from the germline V gene are LGHDT and YNNKEL (reference sequence). CDR3 bases: TGTGCCAGCAGCATCAGCAATCAGCCCCAGCATTTT. It codes for CASSISNQPQHF.

This clonotype was counted between two and nine times. This chain links TRBV7-6 with TRBJ1-1, with D possibly being TRBD1 (5 bases). This CDR3 spans 12 amino acids. Germline V gives CDR1 SGHVS, CDR2 FNYEAQ. The V and J ends lost 5 bases and 6 bases respectively, with 10 bases between them. CDR3 sequence: CASSPQGPEAFF. As DNA, the CDR3 is TGTGCCAGCAGCCCGCAGGGACCTGAAGCTTTCTTT.

This sequence joins TRBV28 and TRBJ2-7; tentatively, D is TRBD1 (5 bases). Deletions cut 3 bases from V and 2 bases from J, with 11 bases between. Germline V gives CDR1 MDHEN, CDR2 SYDVKM. The CDR3 has 14 amino acids. Here the CDR3 reads CASSLGQGPYEQYF. CDR3 DNA: TGTGCCAGCAGTTTGGGTCAGGGCCCCTACGAGCAGTACTTC.

This clonotype was counted ten times or more. This chain joins TRBV3-1 and TRBJ1-2, with 8 bases fitting TRBD1. Germline CDR1 LGHDT, CDR2 YNNKEL (reference sequence). The junction had 3 bases not matched to a gene; V was cut back by 2 bases and J by 1 base. The CDR3 totals 15 residues. CDR3 amino acids: CASSQRQGLNYGYTF. Here the CDR3 DNA reads TGTGCCAGCAGCCAACGACAGGGGCTTAACTATGGCTACACCTTC.

The sample holds a few counts of this clonotype. The chain combines TRBV9 with TRBJ1-6; 8 bases align to TRBD1. Looked up from germline, CDR1 is SGDLS and CDR2 is YYNGEE. V shed 0 bases, J shed 6 bases, and the junction held 2 bases outside the gene matches. The CDR3 contains 15 residues. The CDR3 reads CASSVATGANSPLHF. The CDR3 DNA is TGTGCCAGCAGCGTAGCGACAGGGGCTAATTCACCCCTCCACTTT.

This clonotype was recorded at least ten times. The V and J genes are TRBV19 and TRBJ2-7; 11 bases line up with TRBD1. This CDR3 is built from 16 residues. The ends lost 3 bases at V and 6 bases at J; junction bases unmatched: 10. Germline lookup yields CDR1 LNHDA and CDR2 SQIVND (reference sequence). The CDR3 protein is CASSIKGTGGPAEQYF. CDR3 coding DNA: TGTGCCAGTAGTATCAAGGGGACAGGGGGACCCGCCGAGCAGTACTTC.

The chain recombines TRBV9 with TRBJ2-7; 7 nucleotides match TRBD1. V shed 3 bases and J 4 bases; nucleotides not matched to a gene: 4. Germline V CDR1 and CDR2: SGDLS, YYNGEE. The CDR3 has 13 amino acids. This CDR3 reads CASSATTGYEQYF. In nucleotides, the CDR3 is TGTGCCAGCAGCGCAACGACAGGGTACGAGCAGTACTTC.

J is TRBJ2-5 and V is TRBV10-3; D remains ambiguous. This CDR3 comprises 14 residues. Germline CDR1 ENHRY, CDR2 SYGVKD. V shed 10 bases and J shed 2 bases, with 17 bases lying between them. The CDR3 reads CASARLSDQETQYF. The CDR3, as DNA: TGTGCCAGCGCCAGGCTAAGCGATCAAGAGACCCAGTACTTC.

In its sample, this clonotype was seen many times. The rearrangement joins TRBV10-2 to TRBJ1-1; D gene unclear. The CDR3 loop spans 13 amino acids. The V and J ends lost 7 bases and 0 bases respectively, with 9 bases between them. CDR1 is WSHSY, CDR2 SAAADI, per germline. CDR3 amino acids: CASNTNLNTEAFF. DNA for the CDR3: TGCGCCAGCAACACCAACTTGAACACTGAAGCTTTCTTT.

The chain recombines TRBV9 with TRBJ2-5; TRBD1 agrees at 9 bases. CDR1 is SGDLS and CDR2 is YYNGEE in the germline V gene. Trimming cost V 0 bases and J 1 base; bases outside gene matches: 1. The CDR3 is 15 residues long. CDR3 in DNA: TGTGCCAGCAGCGTAGTGACAGGGGGCCAAGAGACCCAGTACTTC. Its protein product is CASSVVTGGQETQYF. The whole variable domain, filled in from reference TRBV9 and TRBJ2-5, reads DSGVTQTPKHLITATGQRVTLRCSPRSGDLSVYWYQQSLDQGLQFLIQYYNGEERAKGNILERFSAQQFPDLHSELNLSSLELGDSALYFCASSVVTGGQETQYFGPGTRLLVL.

As for this clonotype: Germline is not matched at one junction end, which may reflect a read error. The V and J genes are TRBV7-3 and TRBJ2-2; D is perhaps TRBD1 (6 bases). CDR1 and CDR2 (germline): SGHTA, FQGTGA. The CDR3 is made up of 16 amino acids. CDR3 in amino acids: CVSSPSWGQNTGELFF. CDR3 in DNA: TGTGTCAGCAGCCCATCCTGGGGGCAGAACACCGGGGAGCTGTTTTTT.

The chain joins TRBV7-8 to TRBJ2-7, with D perhaps TRBD2 (6 bases). Between the trimmed V and J ends, which lost 1 base and 1 base, there was a span of 14 bases. Germline V gives CDR1 SGHVS, CDR2 FQNEAQ. CDR3 length: 16 amino acids. The CDR3 loop is CASSLGGWGVSYEQYF. DNA for the CDR3: TGTGCCAGCAGCTTAGGCGGTTGGGGGGTATCCTACGAGCAGTACTTC.

The chain employs TRBV10-3 and TRBJ2-7, with D perhaps TRBD1 or TRBD2 (5 bases each). The CDR3 length is 16 residues. V was clipped by 1 base and J by 5 bases, with 18 bases between them. The germline V gene has CDR1 ENHRY and CDR2 SYGVKD. The CDR3 is CAISEFLSGPRDEQYF. The DNA for the CDR3 is TGTGCCATCAGTGAGTTTCTCTCGGGGCCACGCGACGAGCAGTACTTC.

The rearrangement uses TRBV29-1 and TRBJ2-3, with a possible D match to TRBD2 (7 bases). CDR3 length equals 13 residues. V shed 6 bases and J shed 5 bases, with 15 bases lying between them. The germline V gene encodes CDR1 SQVTM and CDR2 ANQGSEA. This CDR3 reads CSVGRGGIDTQYF. Written as DNA, the CDR3 is TGCAGCGTGGGGAGGGGGGGCATAGATACGCAGTATTTT.

This clonotype was seen many times. The chain is built from TRBV4-3 and TRBJ2-2; D call uncertain. Germline CDR1 reads LGHNA; CDR2 reads YSLEER. The CDR3 is 14 residues long. The germline V and J ends were trimmed by 0 bases and 6 bases, with 8 bases remaining between them. The CDR3 loop is CASSQDPTAGELFF. For the CDR3, the DNA is TGCGCCAGCAGCCAAGATCCTACCGCCGGGGAGCTGTTTTTT.

Turning to this clonotype: The junction and the germline gene differ at one end; a read error may be behind it. The chain has TRBV9 and TRBJ1-1; maybe TRBD1 (5 bases). The V gene's germline CDR1 is SGDLS and CDR2 YYNGEE. This CDR3 spans 13 amino acids. CDR3 sequence (DNA): TGTGCCAGCTCCGCGGACACGAACACAGAAGCTTTCTTT. Translation: CASSADTNTEAFF. Full variable domain (missing parts from reference TRBV9 and TRBJ1-1): DSGVTQTPKHLITATGQRVTLRCSPRSGDLSVYWYQQSLDQGLQFLIQYYNGEERAKGNILERFSAQQFPDLHSELNLSSLELGDSALYFCASSADTNTEAFFGQGTRLTVV.

Only a few counts were recorded for this clonotype. The V gene is TRBV12-3 or TRBV12-4, the J gene TRBJ2-1; D gene ambiguous. The ends were cut back, 2 bases at V and 7 bases at J, with 6 bases in the middle. This CDR3 comprises 12 residues. DNA of the CDR3: TGTGCCAGCAGTTTACAGAGAAATGAGCAGTTCTTC. Its translation is CASSLQRNEQFF.

The rearrangement links TRBV12-2 to TRBJ2-7; TRBD2 is the table's D call, not checked against the DNA. TRBV12-2 is reported as a pseudogene. This CDR3 region has 21 residues. CDR3 amino acids: CASRLDTWGGLAGVGRYEQYF. CDR3 DNA: TGTGCAAGTCGCTTAGATACCTGGGGAGGACTAGCGGGAGTAGGTAGGTACGAGCAGTACTTC.

The chain carries TRBV7-9 and TRBJ2-7, with 9 bases lining up with TRBD2. Germline CDR1 reads SEHNR; CDR2 reads FQNEAQ (reference sequence). V lost 5 bases, J lost 4 bases, and 6 bases stayed unmatched. The CDR3 covers 14 residues. The CDR3 loop is CASSSSGSDYEQYF. In DNA, the CDR3 is TGTGCCAGCAGCAGTAGCGGGAGTGATTACGAGCAGTACTTC.

This clonotype was seen more than once but under ten times. The V and J genes are TRBV9 and TRBJ1-1; D is unclear. Germline V gene lookup returns CDR1 SGDLS and CDR2 YYNGEE. This CDR3 is built from 8 residues. The CDR3 DNA reads TGTGCACACACTGAAGCTTTCTTT. Its protein product is CAHTEAFF.

This clonotype was seen many times. The chain carries TRBV27 and TRBJ2-5, with a possible D match to TRBD1 (5 bases). The V end lost 2 bases, the J end lost 4 bases, and 11 bases lay between the germline ends. The CDR3 length is 14 residues. Germline CDR1 and CDR2: MNHEY and SMNVEV (reference sequence). The CDR3: CASSLRQGLETQYF. As DNA, the CDR3 is TGTGCCAGCAGTTTAAGGCAGGGCCTAGAGACCCAGTACTTC.

This clonotype occurred a few times. CDR3 sequence (DNA): TGTGCCACCAGTGATTCCCTACCGAATGAGCAGTTCTTC. Translated, it gives CATSDSLPNEQFF. The chain recombines TRBV24-1 with TRBJ2-1; D not resolved. With 2 bases removed from V and 7 bases from J, the gap between germline ends came to 8 bases. This CDR3 is 13 amino acids long. Germline V CDR1 and CDR2: KGHDR, SFDVKD.

This clonotype occurred a few times. The J gene is TRBJ2-4, the V gene TRBV28; 13 nucleotides line up with TRBD2. Per the germline V gene, CDR1 is MDHEN and CDR2 is SYDVKM. J was trimmed by 0 bases and V by 5 bases; bases with no gene match: 7. This CDR3 has 18 amino acids. The CDR3 nucleotides are TGTGCCAGCAGTCGATGGACTAGCGGGGGCCTAGCCAAAAACATTCAGTACTTC. It codes for CASSRWTSGGLAKNIQYF.

The chain uses TRBV7-9 and TRBJ1-1, with D tentatively TRBD1 (6 bases). V was clipped by 5 bases and J by 1 base, with 23 bases between them. This CDR3 contains 18 residues. Germline CDR1 reads SEHNR; CDR2 reads FQNEAQ (reference sequence). The CDR3 sequence: CASSGRGIDRSPNTEAFF. As DNA, the CDR3 is TGTGCCAGCAGCGGTAGGGGGATCGACAGGTCCCCGAACACTGAAGCTTTCTTT.

V usage is TRBV19 and J usage is TRBJ2-1, with D possibly matching TRBD2 (6 bases). The length of the CDR3 is 15 residues. The germline V gene has CDR1 LNHDA and CDR2 SQIVND (reference sequence). Trimming removed 4 bases from V and 2 bases from J, with 12 bases in between. CDR3 residues: CASSKEAGTYNEQFF. As DNA, the CDR3 is TGTGCCAGTAGTAAAGAGGCGGGGACCTACAATGAGCAGTTCTTC.

This clonotype was seen only a few times. This chain links TRBV5-1 with TRBJ1-4; TRBD1 is a possible D gene (5 bases). Trimming left V 3 bases short and J 8 bases short, with 14 bases between. The CDR3 is 14 amino acids. Per the germline V gene, CDR1 is SGHRS and CDR2 is YFSETQ. The CDR3 loop reads CASSSRDMREKLFF. CDR3 sequence (DNA): TGCGCCAGCAGCTCCAGGGATATGAGGGAAAAACTGTTTTTT.